This TCR beta chain came from a study of T-cell reconstitution after alpha-beta-depleted transplantation in children. Germline V CDR1 and CDR2: LNHNV, YYDKDF (reference sequence). The CDR3 is 13 amino acids. Trimming removed 1 base at V and 10 bases at J, with 11 bases between. Unique molecular identifiers were used to barcode this TCRbeta library. TCRdb used MiXCR to reprocess the PCR reads, holding one entry per CDR3 protein. The table has around 400,000 distinct CDR3 sequences, around 9.9% seen once; the top ten hold approximately 5%. Sequencing was performed on PBMCs from the stem cell graft donor, taken from the stem cell graft. This TCR derives from a human donor who donated a stem cell graft to a child with acute myeloid leukemia. The chain employs TRBV15 and TRBJ2-1, with unresolved D. Here the CDR3 reads CATSRVAIGEQFF. The CDR3 nucleotides are TGTGCCACCAGCAGAGTTGCTATCGGGGAGCAGTTCTTC.